A selection of T cell receptor beta chains follows, all from one sample in a study of long-term antiretroviral therapy in people with HIV. Sequencing used immunoSEQ multiplex PCR; TCRdb keeps in-frame clones, though not all of them. Here the sample spans under 45,000 clones, roughly nine tenths being singletons. Sequencing was performed on unsorted PBMCs, taken 1.2 years after starting antiretroviral therapy. The receptors shown here come from a woman aged 50 to 60 with HIV. CDR3s include the opening cysteine and the closing phenylalanine or tryptophan. A D gene is named only where the DNA matches it firmly. Clone size is stated in some rows and not others, as once, few, many or a class when expanded.

TRBJ2-5 | TRBD2 | TRBV7-3 | NA | CASSPGGGPGETQYF | TGTGCCAGCAGCCCCGGGGGGGGGCCGGGGGAGACCCAGTACTTC
TRBJ1-4 | NA | TRBV29-1 | NA | CSVPEGGTGSPFNEKLFF | TGCAGCGTCCCCGAGGGGGGAACAGGGTCACCCTTCAATGAAAAACTGTTTTTT
TRBJ2-7 | TRBD1 | TRBV4-3 | NA | CASSPGTGGYEQYF | TGCGCCAGCAGCCCCGGGACAGGGGGCTACGAGCAGTACTTC
TRBJ1-2 | TRBD1 | TRBV5-4 | NA | CASSRQGGYYGYTF | TGTGCCAGCAGTCGACAGGGAGGGTACTATGGCTACACCTTC
TRBJ2-7 | NA | TRBV6-1 | NA | CASSEPPGSYSYEQYF | TGTGCCAGCAGTGAACCCCCGGGATCCTACTCCTACGAGCAGTACTTC
TRBJ1-1 | NA | TRBV30 | NA | CAWSGDTEAFF | TGTGCCTGGAGTGGCGACACTGAAGCTTTCTTT
TRBJ1-1 | TRBD1 | TRBV19 | NA | CASSMDRERTEAFF | TGTGCCAGTAGTATGGACAGGGAAAGGACTGAAGCTTTCTTT
TRBJ1-1 | NA | TRBV9 | NA | CASSVVVGTNTEAFF | TGTGCCAGCAGCGTAGTCGTCGGCACGAACACTGAAGCTTTCTTT
TRBJ2-5 | NA | TRBV5-8 | NA | CASAKSRAQETQYF | TGTGCCAGCGCTAAGAGCAGGGCCCAAGAGACCCAGTACTTC
TRBJ1-2 | NA | TRBV7-2 | NA | CASSLDGISGYTF | TGTGCCAGCAGCTTAGATGGCATTTCTGGCTACACCTTC
TRBJ2-2 | NA | TRBV19 | NA | CASMTGRTGELFF | TGTGCCAGTATGACAGGACGGACCGGGGAGCTGTTTTTT
TRBJ1-1 | TRBD1 | TRBV5-1 | NA | CASRLRTGRAEAFF | TGCGCCAGCAGACTGCGGACAGGGCGGGCTGAAGCTTTCTTT
TRBJ1-2 | TRBD1 | TRBV29-1 | NA | CSVSGGESGYTF | TGCAGCGTCTCAGGGGGCGAGAGTGGCTACACCTTC
TRBJ2-7 | NA | TRBV6-5 | NA | CASSHRTVGYEQYF | TGTGCCAGCAGCCATCGAACGGTTGGCTACGAGCAGTACTTC
TRBJ1-6 | TRBD1 | TRBV11-3 | few | CASSQGESNSPLHF | TGTGCCAGCAGCCAGGGGGAAAGTAATTCACCCCTCCACTTT
TRBJ1-3 | NA | TRBV2 | NA | CATWGSGNTIYF | TGTGCCACATGGGGCTCTGGAAACACCATATATTTT
TRBJ1-5 | NA | TRBV7-2 | NA | CASSFYSNQPQHF | TGTGCCAGCAGCTTTTATAGCAATCAGCCCCAGCATTTT
TRBJ1-1 | TRBD1 | TRBV13 | NA | CASTRGDRPSWGAFF | TGTGCCAGCACCCGGGGGGACAGGCCCTCGTGGGGAGCTTTCTTT
TRBJ2-1 | TRBD2 | TRBV14 | NA | CASSPSGGAMFF | TGTGCCAGCAGCCCTAGCGGGGGGGCCATGTTCTTC
TRBJ2-7 | NA | TRBV19 | NA | CASSPSGQTGEQYF | TGTGCCAGTAGTCCGTCCGGACAGACGGGCGAGCAGTACTTC
TRBJ1-5 | NA | TRBV6-5 | NA | CASSYGSNQPQHF | TGTGCCAGCAGTTACGGGAGCAATCAGCCCCAGCATTTT
TRBJ1-4 | TRBD1 | TRBV4-2 | NA | CASSQRTGGRIAANEKLFF | TGTGCCAGCAGCCAGCGGACAGGCGGGAGGATTGCAGCTAATGAAAAACTGTTTTTT
TRBJ2-1 | NA | TRBV27 | NA | CASSSKVGDEQFF | TGTGCCAGCAGTTCAAAAGTCGGGGATGAGCAGTTCTTC
TRBJ1-5 | TRBD1 | TRBV6-6 | NA | CASTNNRGGSNQPQHF | TGTGCCAGCACCAACAACAGGGGTGGAAGCAATCAGCCCCAGCATTTT
TRBJ2-6 | TRBD1 | TRBV19 | NA | CASSIDRTGPKILTF | TGTGCCAGTAGTATAGATCGGACAGGGCCCAAAATCCTGACTTTC
TRBJ1-3 | NA | TRBV11-2 | NA | CASSLERTGNTIYF | TGTGCCAGCAGCTTAGAGAGGACTGGAAACACCATATATTTT
TRBJ1-1 | TRBD1 | TRBV4-3 | NA | CASSQPPGQGAGEAFF | TGCGCCAGCAGCCAACCTCCGGGACAGGGGGCGGGTGAAGCTTTCTTT
TRBJ1-2 | NA | TRBV30 | few | CAWSEGRIDGYTF | TGTGCCTGGAGTGAGGGCAGAATCGATGGCTACACCTTC
TRBJ2-7 | TRBD1 | TRBV5-5 | NA | CASSLGHVNRGLEQYF | TGTGCCAGCAGCTTGGGACATGTGAACAGGGGGCTCGAGCAGTACTTC
TRBJ1-1 | NA | TRBV9 | NA | CASSSEGRYTEAFF | TGTGCCAGCAGCTCAGAAGGCCGGTACACTGAAGCTTTCTTT
TRBJ2-2 | TRBD1 | TRBV5-1 | NA | CASSWTGPNTGELFF | TGCGCCAGCAGCTGGACAGGACCCAACACCGGGGAGCTGTTTTTT